This entry is about one T cell receptor (beta chain). The target antigen is unknown. This sample was taken from a study of cytomegalovirus exposure and HLA in healthy donors. Study results and limitations: In presence/absence analyses, roughly uniform sequencing depth across donors was assumed.

60 Vbeta and 13 Jbeta primers were used in PCR. Profiled with immunoSEQ multiplex PCR; TCRdb holds only in-frame clones, not every one. The sample lists approximately 220,000 clones, roughly four fifths seen once, with under 0.25% in the top ten. Germline-derived CDR1 and CDR2 are SNHLY and FYNNEI. The V segment lost 3 bases and the J segment 7 bases; nucleotides outside the gene matches: 8. This CDR3 comprises 15 residues. The source is a girl aged 2 to 10 in good health and CMV-seronegative. The V call is TRBV2, the J call TRBJ1-4; 7 bases align to TRBD1. Sequenced material: PBMCs. CDR3 sequence: CASSERDRRGEKLFF. DNA for the CDR3: TGTGCCAGCAGTGAGAGGGACAGAAGAGGTGAAAAACTGTTTTTT.